This TCR beta chain was sequenced for a study of blood T cell repertoires in COVID-19. Across the study: Researchers got acute and convalescent COVID-19 samples from the United States, Italy and Spain. Nucleic acid was either cDNA or gDNA, and it came from T cells, B-cell-depleted T cells, or PBMCs.

How the authors handled the data: Scientists estimated how many nucleated cells there were by amplifying reference gene primers. The method was immunoSEQ multiplex PCR; TCRdb's version includes in-frame clones alone and lacks a portion of them. That table is the source of V, J and clone size, and D and trimming were worked out from the DNA. This sample has 270,000 or so clones; less than 85% occur once, and the top ten carry about 3.4%. Germline assignment: CDR1 MGHDK and CDR2 SYGVNS. Trimming stripped 2 bases from V and 4 bases from J, with 15 bases between. CDR3 size: 15 residues. This chain links TRBV25-1 with TRBJ2-7, with D possibly matching TRBD2 (5 bases). The sequencing input was peripheral blood. This clonotype was sampled from a woman younger than 35 with acute or convalescent COVID-19. CDR3 bases: TGTGCCAGCAGTGAAAACGGGGTTACTATTTACGAGCAGTACTTC. Translated, it gives CASSENGVTIYEQYF.